This T cell receptor (beta chain) was obtained from a study of sequential checkpoint blockade in melanoma. Background on the study: Randomization was 1:1 between first-line nivolumab→ipilimumab and ipilimumab→nivolumab. After both sequences, patients received maintenance nivolumab. General observations from the study: Tumor T-cell fraction and clonality correlated with PD-L1 and CD8+ counts.

Indicated treatment: randomized to nivolumab then ipilimumab (arm A) or the reverse (arm B). No patient had prior DNA-damaging chemotherapy. The CDR3 contains 14 residues. CDR1 is SGHNT and CDR2 is YENEEA in the germline V gene. Unmatched junction bases numbered 9, after V lost 5 bases and J lost 6 bases. This table comes from immunoSEQ multiplex PCR, and its TCRdb copy is limited to in-frame clones, with some not included. The table includes 390 or so clones, about 16% detected once. To note about this clone: Antigen: not known.

The clonotype was recovered from a human donor with melanoma. The sample consisted of tumor tissue (inferred from file names), taken from a patient given nivolumab and ipilimumab in sequence. This chain links TRBV11-3 with TRBJ2-7, with TRBD2 matching 8 bases. The CDR3 sequence is CASSPFGGGSEQYF. DNA for the CDR3: TGTGCCAGCAGCCCGTTCGGGGGGGGCAGCGAGCAGTACTTC.